The next 24 T cell receptor beta chains were all read from a single sample in a study of graft-versus-host responses after intestinal transplantation. No antigen has been assigned to these receptors. Here immunoSEQ multiplex PCR was the method, and the copy in TCRdb shows in-frame clones only, minus some. Among approximately 99,000 clones listed, just under 95% were seen once. Sample: unstimulated CD8+ T cells sorted from spleen or lymph node cells, taken before transplant. Every receptor here comes from a human donor who was the organ donor for an intestinal transplant.

The chain has TRBV19 and TRBJ1-1; D is possibly TRBD1 (6 bases). This CDR3 has 13 residues. V lost 5 bases and J 9 bases, leaving 16 bases between the germline ends. CDR1 is LNHDA and CDR2 is SQIVND in the germline V gene (reference sequence). CDR3 in amino acids: CASSVQGPFQAFF. The DNA for the CDR3 is TGTGCCAGTAGTGTTCAGGGGCCCTTTCAAGCTTTCTTT.

CDR3 region: CASSLAGGRETQYF. As DNA, the CDR3 is TGTGCCAGCAGCTTAGCGGGGGGGCGAGAGACCCAGTACTTC. V usage is TRBV13 and J usage is TRBJ2-5; TRBD2 agrees at 8 bases. CDR1 and CDR2 from the germline V gene are PRHDT and FYEKMQ (reference sequence). The CDR3 sequence is 14 residues long. V lost 1 base, J lost 4 bases, and 2 bases stayed unmatched.

The chain couples TRBV25-1 to TRBJ2-7; TRBD2 matches 11 bases. J was trimmed by 2 bases and V by 2 bases; bases with no gene match: 2. The CDR3 has 15 residues. The germline gives CDR1 MGHDK, CDR2 SYGVNS. The CDR3 DNA reads as TGTGCCAGCAGTGAAGTGACTAGCGGGACCTACGAGCAGTACTTC. It yields the protein CASSEVTSGTYEQYF.

This chain links TRBV15 with TRBJ2-1, with 10 nucleotides matching TRBD2. CDR3 length equals 18 residues. V was clipped by 0 bases and J by 5 bases; unmatched bases: 10. CDR1 LNHNV and CDR2 YYDKDF come from the germline V gene (reference sequence). The CDR3 spells CATSRDPHGLAADNEQFF. DNA of the CDR3: TGTGCCACCAGCAGAGATCCCCACGGACTAGCGGCCGACAATGAGCAGTTCTTC.

This sequence joins TRBV10-3 and TRBJ2-5, with D maybe TRBD1 (5 bases). V lost 4 bases and J 1 base, leaving 16 bases between the germline ends. The CDR3 consists of 16 residues. Looked up from germline, CDR1 is ENHRY and CDR2 is SYGVKD. DNA of the CDR3: TGTGCCATCAGTGGATCCAGGACACAAGCCCAAGAGACCCAGTACTTC. This gives the protein CAISGSRTQAQETQYF.

Comments on this clone: It is unclear where the CDR3 begins or ends on the DNA, so no DNA is shown, and the CDR3 is as TCRdb lists it. This chain links TRBV20-1 with TRBJ2-7; the DNA was not compared with TRBD2, the D call given in the table. Ends included, the CDR3 has 11 residues. Looked up from germline, CDR1 is DFQATT and CDR2 is SNEGSKA (reference sequence). CDR3 amino acids: CSAVLDVEQYF.

The chain recombines TRBV6-6 with TRBJ2-7; 11 bases match TRBD2. With 6 bases clipped from V and 2 bases from J, the junction kept 0 bases outside the gene matches. The CDR3 consists of 13 residues. Germline loops: CDR1 MNHNY, CDR2 SVGAGI (reference sequence). The CDR3, as DNA: TGTGCCAGCAGGACTAGCGGGACCTACGAGCAGTACTTC. Protein sequence: CASRTSGTYEQYF.

This chain connects TRBV2 to TRBJ2-3; perhaps TRBD2 as D (6 bases). V lost 8 bases to trimming and J lost 2 bases, with 14 bases between them. The germline V gene has CDR1 SNHLY and CDR2 FYNNEI. The CDR3 extends over 14 amino acids. The CDR3 protein is CASGLRGDTDTQYF. The CDR3 coding sequence is TGTGCCAGCGGACTGCGGGGAGACACAGATACGCAGTATTTT.

The V call is TRBV6-5, the J call TRBJ2-2; D remains unclear. The CDR3 length is 14 residues. The germline V gene encodes CDR1 MNHEY and CDR2 SVGAGI. V dropped 1 base and J dropped 1 base, with 4 bases sitting between them. The CDR3 protein is CASSYYKNTGELFF. In nucleotides, the CDR3 is TGTGCCAGCAGTTACTACAAGAACACCGGGGAGCTGTTTTTT.

The chain carries TRBV7-9 and TRBJ1-6; tentative D call: TRBD1 (6 bases). The length of the CDR3 is 15 residues. Deletions cut 5 bases from V and 4 bases from J, with 12 bases between. Per germline, CDR1 SEHNR and CDR2 FQNEAQ (reference sequence). CDR3 region: CASSLGQFYNSPLHF. In DNA form, the CDR3 reads TGTGCCAGCAGCCTCGGACAGTTTTATAATTCACCCCTCCACTTT.

This chain links TRBV27 with TRBJ2-1; D might be TRBD2 (6 bases). This CDR3 comprises 14 residues. Trimming cost V 2 bases and J 5 bases, with 10 bases left between them. Germline V lookup: CDR1 MNHEY, CDR2 SMNVEV (reference sequence). CDR3 DNA: TGTGCCAGCAGTTTAGGGGGGTGGAACAATGAGCAGTTCTTC. It yields the protein CASSLGGWNNEQFF.

This clone occurred once. CDR3 in DNA: TGTGCCAGCAGCTTGGCAGGGAACTATGGCTACACCTTC. This codes for CASSLAGNYGYTF. The rearrangement uses TRBV5-8 and TRBJ1-2, with D maybe TRBD1 (5 bases). The CDR3 consists of 13 residues. Germline V gene sequence: CDR1 SGHTS, CDR2 YDEGEE. V dropped 0 bases and J dropped 2 bases, with 5 bases sitting between them. Filled out from reference TRBV5-8 and TRBJ1-2, the complete variable domain reads EAGVTQSPTHLIKTRGQQATLRCSPISGHTSVYWYQQALGLGLQFLLWYDEGEERNRGNFPPRFSGRQFPNYSSELNVNALELEDSALYLCASSLAGNYGYTFGSGTRLTVV.

This clone showed up just a few times. V and J are TRBV6-5 and TRBJ1-2; 9 bases are a match to TRBD1. Germline V lookup: CDR1 MNHEY, CDR2 SVGAGI. The CDR3 is 15 amino acids. V dropped 7 bases and J dropped 7; count of bases not matched to a gene: 13. CDR3 DNA sequence: TGTGCCAGCACTTCTCCGGGACAGGGATTCCGTGGCTACACCTTC. It encodes CASTSPGQGFRGYTF.

V usage is TRBV5-4 and J usage is TRBJ2-7; 11 bases agree with TRBD2. This CDR3 has 14 residues. The V gene's germline CDR1 is SGHNT and CDR2 YYREEE (reference sequence). V was pared by 2 bases and J by 6 bases, with 4 bases of the junction left unmatched. The CDR3 reads CASSFSGRAPEQYF. CDR3 sequence (DNA): TGTGCCAGCAGCTTTAGCGGGAGGGCCCCCGAGCAGTACTTC.

The rearrangement uses TRBV2 and TRBJ2-7; 11 bases map to TRBD2. The germline V gene has CDR1 SNHLY and CDR2 FYNNEI. The CDR3 totals 16 residues. The V segment lost 8 bases and the J segment 2 bases; nucleotides outside the gene matches: 11. Here the CDR3 DNA reads TGTGCCAGCGTACTAGCGGGAGAGAGACCTCCCTACGAGCAGTACTTC. Translation: CASVLAGERPPYEQYF.

This CDR3 is CASSWNDRGYGYTF. CDR3 sequence (DNA): TGTGCCAGCAGCTGGAACGACAGGGGCTATGGCTACACCTTC. This chain uses TRBV5-6 with TRBJ1-2, with TRBD1 matching 8 bases. Germline loops: CDR1 SGHDT, CDR2 YYEEEE. The CDR3 has 14 amino acids. After removal of 3 bases from V and 4 bases from J, the junction contained 5 bases not matched to a gene.

The chain couples TRBV6-5 to TRBJ1-2; D call uncertain. Germline CDR1 reads MNHEY; CDR2 reads SVGAGI. V was pared by 8 bases and J by 4 bases, with 14 bases between. This CDR3 spans 13 amino acids. CDR3 sequence reads: CASGPQVFYGYTF. DNA of the CDR3: TGTGCCAGCGGTCCCCAGGTTTTCTATGGCTACACCTTC.

The chain combines TRBV25-1 with TRBJ1-6; possibly TRBD1 for D (5 bases). CDR3 length: 13 amino acids. Per the germline V gene, CDR1 is MGHDK and CDR2 is SYGVNS. V was pared by 9 bases and J by 10 bases, with 16 bases between. CDR3 in amino acids: CASKNRLSSPLHF. In DNA form, the CDR3 reads TGTGCCAGTAAAAACAGGTTATCATCACCCCTCCACTTT. The full variable domain, in which reference TRBV25-1 and TRBJ1-6 provide the parts outside the CDR3, is EADIYQTPRYLVIGTGKKITLECSQTMGHDKMYWYQQDPGMELHLIHYSYGVNSTEKGDLSSESTVSRIRTEHFPLTLESARPSHTSQYLCASKNRLSSPLHFGNGTRLTVT.

CDR3 sequence: CASSQDSYSGNTIYF. DNA for the CDR3: TGTGCCAGCAGTCAGGACTCGTACTCTGGAAACACCATATATTTT. This chain connects TRBV11-3 to TRBJ1-3; D is uncertain. Looked up from germline, CDR1 is SGHNT and CDR2 is YENEEA. The CDR3 length is 15 residues. The ends were cut back, 6 bases at V and 0 bases at J, with 12 bases in the middle.

This rearrangement joins TRBV4-1 to TRBJ2-3, with 7 bases identical to TRBD2. The CDR3 is made up of 17 amino acids. After removal of 0 bases from V and 4 bases from J, the junction contained 10 bases not matched to a gene. Germline V CDR1 and CDR2: MGHRA, YSYEKL. CDR3 bases: TGCGCCAGCAGCCAAGATTTTGGCGGGAGTGGTGCAGATACGCAGTATTTT. Translated, it gives CASSQDFGGSGADTQYF.

The genes are TRBV2 and TRBJ2-5; D perhaps matches TRBD2 (5 bases). The germline CDR1 and CDR2 sequences are SNHLY and FYNNEI. Trimming shortened V by 6 bases and J by 4 bases, and 21 bases separated the two germline ends. The CDR3 runs to 16 residues. The CDR3 loop is CASSDPRRLAAETQYF. CDR3 nucleotides: TGTGCCAGCAGCGATCCGAGACGGCTAGCTGCAGAGACCCAGTACTTC.

The gene calls are TRBV7-6 and TRBJ2-7; TRBD2 is a possible D gene (6 bases). Germline V gives CDR1 SGHVS, CDR2 FNYEAQ. The V end lost 1 base, the J end lost 3 bases, and 10 bases lay between the germline ends. The CDR3 extends over 14 amino acids. The CDR3 is CASSLDGTLYEQYF. Written as DNA, the CDR3 is TGTGCCAGCAGCTTAGACGGGACTCTCTACGAGCAGTACTTC.

This chain connects TRBV5-1 to TRBJ2-2, with 8 nucleotides matching TRBD1. This CDR3 is built from 16 residues. Germline CDR1 SGHRS, CDR2 YFSETQ. The J segment lost 6 bases and the V segment lost 0 bases, leaving 7 bases of the junction unmatched. This chain's CDR3 is CASSLVRGRFPGELFF. The CDR3 DNA reads as TGCGCCAGCAGCTTGGTCAGGGGGCGCTTTCCCGGGGAGCTGTTTTTT.

The J gene is TRBJ2-3, the V gene TRBV19; TRBD2 matches at 10 bases. Trimming cost V 4 bases and J 2 bases; bases outside gene matches: 3. The CDR3 has 15 residues. CDR1 and CDR2 from the germline V gene are LNHDA and SQIVND (reference sequence). This CDR3 reads CASSTGLASTDTQYF. DNA for the CDR3: TGTGCCAGTAGTACGGGACTAGCGTCCACAGATACGCAGTATTTT.